The clone carrying this T cell receptor (beta chain) has a count of ten or more. In TCRdb, the 5' RACE reads were re-called with MiXCR into one record per CDR3 protein. The sample consists of approximately 250,000 distinct CDR3 sequences, 7% to 10% of them appearing once. This sample is part of a study of CD8 T cells in ankylosing spondylitis. The germline V gene has CDR1 DFQATT and CDR2 SNEGSKA (reference sequence). The CDR3 runs to 13 residues. Deletions cut 3 bases from V and 4 bases from J, with 12 bases between. This chain uses TRBV20-1 with TRBJ1-1, with D possibly matching TRBD1 (6 bases). The sequence was obtained from a female donor with ankylosing spondylitis or in good health (not recorded which). Specimen: blood, either unsorted or a sorted T cell fraction (not recorded which). This chain's CDR3 is CSARAGGGTEAFF. CDR3 nucleotide sequence: TGCAGTGCTAGGGCGGGAGGGGGCACTGAAGCTTTCTTT.